This T cell receptor (beta chain) stems from a study of CD8+CD57+ T cells in acquired aplastic anemia. Overall study context: DNA recovered from sorted CD4+ and CD8+ cells had a mean of about 3.5 ug. CD4+ cells from healthy donors averaged around 10 million reads.

Germline loops: CDR1 ENHRY, CDR2 SYGVKD. CDR3 length: 12 amino acids. Investigators profiled TCR beta VDJ and CDR3 from genomic DNA template. Using its own MiXCR run on the reads, TCRdb lists one record per CDR3 protein. The sample lists approximately 200,000 distinct CDR3 sequences, approximately 60% occurring once. With regard to this clonotype: Its specificity is not known. The junction departs from germline at one end; a sequencing error may be responsible.

Study-wide findings and caveats: The number of CD8+ CDR3 sequences shared by patients and controls was roughly 30.

The clonotype was recovered from a human donor in good health. Sequencing used sorted CD4+, CD8+, or CD8+CD57+ T cells (not recorded which) from PBMCs. The chain joins TRBV10-3 to TRBJ2-3, with a weak D call TRBD1 (6 bases). The chain's CDR3 is CAIGESTGTQYF. The CDR3 coding sequence is TGTGCCATCGGTGAGTCGACAGGTACGCAGTATTTT.